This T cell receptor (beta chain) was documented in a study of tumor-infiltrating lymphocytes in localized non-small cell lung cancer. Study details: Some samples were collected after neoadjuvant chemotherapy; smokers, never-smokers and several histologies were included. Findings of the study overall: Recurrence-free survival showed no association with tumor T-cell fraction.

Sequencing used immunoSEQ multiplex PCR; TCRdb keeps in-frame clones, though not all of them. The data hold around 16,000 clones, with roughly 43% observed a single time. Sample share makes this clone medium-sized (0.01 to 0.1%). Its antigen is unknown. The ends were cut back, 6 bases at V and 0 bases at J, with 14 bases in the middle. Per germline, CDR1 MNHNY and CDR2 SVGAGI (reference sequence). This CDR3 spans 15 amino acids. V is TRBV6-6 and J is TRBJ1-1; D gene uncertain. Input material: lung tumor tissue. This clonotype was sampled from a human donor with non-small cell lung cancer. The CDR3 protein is CASRLSFGLNTEAFF. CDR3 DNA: TGTGCCAGCAGACTGTCCTTTGGTTTGAACACTGAAGCTTTCTTT.